What follows are 17 T cell receptor beta chains derived from one specimen sequenced in a study of TIL therapy for anti-PD-1-resistant metastatic lung cancer. The time point is: pre-treatment sample, taken before nivolumab and TIL therapy. The libraries were made with immunoSEQ v3. This table comes from immunoSEQ multiplex PCR, and its TCRdb copy is limited to in-frame clones, with some not included. The data hold 40,000 to 60,000 clones, with around 80% observed a single time. This specimen consisted of blood, obtained at baseline. The receptors derive from a woman between 30 and 80 years old with non-small cell lung cancer.

The rearrangement links TRBV5-1 to TRBJ2-5; D might be TRBD1 (6 bases). Germline V lookup: CDR1 SGHRS, CDR2 YFSETQ. V lost 6 bases and J lost 3, with 12 bases in between. CDR3 length equals 13 residues. CDR3 amino acids: CASTGEGKETQYF. The CDR3 DNA sequence: TGCGCCAGCACAGGGGAAGGAAAAGAGACCCAGTACTTC.

The chain uses TRBV20-1 and TRBJ1-3; D is undetermined. The CDR3 extends over 11 amino acids. In germline, CDR1 is DFQATT, CDR2 SNEGSKA (reference sequence). Trimming removed 6 bases at V and 3 bases at J, with 6 bases between. The CDR3 sequence is CSAAGGNTIYF. CDR3 DNA: TGCAGTGCGGCGGGTGGAAACACCATATATTTT.

V is TRBV5-6 and J is TRBJ2-3; TRBD2 aligns across 11 bases. This CDR3 is built from 16 residues. Germline V gives CDR1 SGHDT, CDR2 YYEEEE. V shed 1 base and J 5 bases; nucleotides not matched to a gene: 6. CDR3: CASSLRGTSGRDTQYF. CDR3 DNA: TGTGCCAGCAGCTTGAGGGGTACTAGCGGGAGAGATACGCAGTATTTT.

In this sample, this clone turned up a few times. The chain uses TRBV10-3 and TRBJ2-7; 8 nucleotides agree with TRBD1. This CDR3 is built from 16 residues. Germline CDR1 ENHRY, CDR2 SYGVKD. J lost 5 bases, V lost 3 bases, and 12 bases had no gene match. As DNA, the CDR3 is TGTGCCATCAGTGACTCCGGGCGGGCAGGGGGCCACGAGCAGTACTTC. Translated, it gives CAISDSGRAGGHEQYF.

The chain joins TRBV6-1 to TRBJ1-5, with TRBD1 identical over 8 bases. The ends lost 6 bases at V and 5 bases at J; junction bases unmatched: 6. The CDR3 totals 14 residues. CDR1 is MNHNS, CDR2 SASEGT, per germline. In nucleotides, the CDR3 is TGTGCCAGCAGCCGCGGGACAGGAGATCAGCCCCAGCATTTT. This codes for CASSRGTGDQPQHF.

The chain recombines TRBV5-6 with TRBJ2-2; D is undetermined. The CDR3 covers 14 residues. V lost 3 bases, J lost 7 bases, and 13 bases lay in between. From germline, CDR1 is SGHDT and CDR2 YYEEEE. The CDR3 DNA follows: TGTGCCAGCAGCTCTCTAGGAGTAGTCGGGGAGCTGTTTTTT. Its protein is CASSSLGVVGELFF.

The chain joins TRBV19 to TRBJ2-2; 8 nucleotides align to TRBD1. The CDR3 length is 15 residues. The V and J ends lost 4 bases and 0 bases, in that order; junction bases with no gene match: 1. Germline values: CDR1 LNHDA, CDR2 SQIVND (reference sequence). The CDR3 is CASSRGQANTGELFF. The CDR3 DNA is TGTGCCAGTAGTAGGGGACAGGCGAACACCGGGGAGCTGTTTTTT.

This chain connects TRBV7-8 to TRBJ2-5, with D perhaps being TRBD1 or TRBD2 (6 bases each). This CDR3 is 15 amino acids long. The V and J ends lost 1 base and 4 bases respectively, with 13 bases between them. Germline V gives CDR1 SGHVS, CDR2 FQNEAQ. For the CDR3, the DNA is TGTGCCAGCAGCTTAGATTGGGGGGCAGGAGAGACCCAGTACTTC. Residues: CASSLDWGAGETQYF.

Here the CDR3 reads CASSYKPVTEAFF. For the CDR3, the DNA is TGTGCCAGCAGTTACAAACCCGTCACTGAAGCTTTCTTT. V and J are TRBV6-5 and TRBJ1-1; unclear D gene. Germline lookup yields CDR1 MNHEY and CDR2 SVGAGI. Trimming pared 2 bases from V and 4 bases from J, leaving 8 bases between. This CDR3 has 13 residues.

This clone has just one count. The V call is TRBV10-3, the J call TRBJ1-2; no clear D. Germline V gene data show CDR1 as ENHRY and CDR2 as SYGVKD. The V and J ends lost 0 bases and 0 bases respectively, with 17 bases between them. The CDR3 sequence is 18 residues long. CDR3 residues: CAISESHPASGANYGYTF. For the CDR3, the DNA is TGTGCCATCAGTGAGTCCCACCCGGCCTCCGGGGCTAACTATGGCTACACCTTC.

The V call is TRBV18, the J call TRBJ2-7; TRBD2 matches at 16 bases. With 6 bases clipped from V and 5 bases from J, the junction kept 10 bases outside the gene matches. The CDR3 sequence is 17 residues long. The germline V gene has CDR1 KGHSH and CDR2 LQKENI. CDR3 residues: CASSRGLAGGPKDEQYF. Written as DNA, the CDR3 is TGTGCCAGCTCTCGGGGACTAGCGGGAGGGCCTAAGGACGAGCAGTACTTC.

This CDR3 reads CASRDLANTEAFF. The CDR3 DNA is TGTGCCAGCAGGGATCTTGCGAACACTGAAGCTTTCTTT. This sequence joins TRBV6-1 and TRBJ1-1; D call uncertain. Trimming shortened V by 6 bases and J by 1 base, and 9 bases separated the two germline ends. CDR3 length: 13 amino acids. Germline V gene sequence: CDR1 MNHNS, CDR2 SASEGT.

The chain couples TRBV5-6 to TRBJ2-7; D remains ambiguous. The CDR3 length is 11 residues. Trimming removed 3 bases from V and 3 bases from J, with 4 bases in between. Germline V lookup: CDR1 SGHDT, CDR2 YYEEEE. CDR3 DNA sequence: TGTGCCAGCAGCTCGAACTACGAGCAGTACTTC. It translates to CASSSNYEQYF.

This rearrangement joins TRBV4-2 to TRBJ2-1; TRBD2 might be the D (6 bases). The V end lost 2 bases, the J end lost 4 bases, and 12 bases lay between the germline ends. The CDR3 covers 15 residues. Germline loops: CDR1 LGHNA, CDR2 YNFKEQ. Here the CDR3 reads CASSQKSGTYNEQFF. For the CDR3, the DNA is TGTGCCAGCAGCCAAAAGTCCGGGACTTACAATGAGCAGTTCTTC.

The chain carries TRBV19 and TRBJ2-7; tentatively, D is TRBD1 (5 bases). V lost 1 base and J lost 2, with 9 bases in between. The CDR3 consists of 14 residues. The germline V gene has CDR1 LNHDA and CDR2 SQIVND (reference sequence). CDR3 in amino acids: CASSIAPDTYEQYF. The CDR3 bases are TGTGCCAGTAGTATAGCCCCGGACACCTACGAGCAGTACTTC.

J is TRBJ2-1 and V is TRBV7-9, with a possible D match to TRBD2 (5 bases). Trimming pared 1 base from V and 11 bases from J, leaving 15 bases between. Germline values: CDR1 SEHNR, CDR2 FQNEAQ (reference sequence). The CDR3 sequence is 14 residues long. CDR3 sequence reads: CASSLDREPGKQFF. As DNA, the CDR3 is TGTGCCAGCAGCTTAGATAGGGAGCCCGGTAAGCAGTTCTTC.

The rearrangement joins TRBV18 to TRBJ2-3, with TRBD1 matching over 8 bases. CDR3 size: 16 residues. After removal of 6 bases from V and 2 bases from J, the junction contained 10 bases not matched to a gene. Germline V gene lookup returns CDR1 KGHSH and CDR2 LQKENI. The CDR3 sequence is CASSYGQGEATDTQYF. The DNA of the CDR3 is TGTGCCAGCTCTTACGGACAGGGTGAGGCCACAGATACGCAGTATTTT.